The 17 T cell receptor beta chains given below trace back to one sample, sequenced in a study of blood T cell repertoires in COVID-19. Repertoires were generated with immunoSEQ multiplex PCR, while TCRdb's copy carries only in-frame clones and drops some. The profile shows 210,000 or so clones, approximately 80% of them singletons. Source material: PBMCs or T cells enriched from blood (not recorded which). These receptors came from a woman aged 45-65 years with acute COVID-19.

The genes are TRBV27 and TRBJ1-5; tentative D call: TRBD1 (5 bases). The V gene's germline CDR1 is MNHEY and CDR2 SMNVEV (reference sequence). CDR3 length: 16 amino acids. Trimming removed 3 bases at V and 7 bases at J, with 19 bases between. CDR3 nucleotides: TGTGCCAGCAGTTTCACTGGGAGGGGTACGAACCAGCCCCAGCATTTT. This encodes CASSFTGRGTNQPQHF.

This clone was detected a few times. This rearrangement joins TRBV25-1 to TRBJ1-1; the D is unclear. The CDR3 loop spans 13 amino acids. Trimming pared 7 bases from V and 1 base from J, leaving 10 bases between. CDR1 and CDR2 (germline): MGHDK, SYGVNS. CDR3 sequence: CASTHTANTEAFF. The CDR3 region has the DNA TGTGCCAGCACTCATACAGCGAACACTGAAGCTTTCTTT.

As for this clone: Other DNA sequences in this specimen translate into the identical CDR3. The chain links TRBV7-8 to TRBJ2-2; 8 bases line up with TRBD2. Germline CDR1 SGHVS, CDR2 FQNEAQ. The length of the CDR3 is 16 residues. The junction had 7 bases not matched to a gene; V was cut back by 3 bases and J by 4 bases. Here the CDR3 reads CASSFPSGGATGELFF. In DNA, the CDR3 is TGTGCCAGCAGCTTCCCAAGCGGGGGTGCCACCGGGGAGCTGTTTTTT.

The chain uses TRBV6-5 and TRBJ1-5; 7 positions agree with TRBD1. The CDR3 loop spans 14 amino acids. CDR1 is MNHEY and CDR2 is SVGAGI in the germline V gene. Trimming removed 6 bases from V and 6 bases from J; junction bases left unmatched: 8. CDR3 region: CASRRDRVGQPQHF. CDR3 in DNA: TGTGCCAGCAGACGCGACAGGGTAGGTCAGCCCCAGCATTTT.

The J gene is TRBJ1-2, the V gene TRBV25-1; 12 positions match TRBD1. Trimming removed 1 base from V and 6 bases from J; junction bases left unmatched: 6. The CDR3 is 16 residues long. CDR1 and CDR2 from the germline V gene are MGHDK and SYGVNS. The CDR3 loop is CASSEWAGTGGNGYTF. The DNA of the CDR3 is TGTGCCAGCAGTGAATGGGCCGGGACAGGGGGCAATGGCTACACCTTC.

V usage is TRBV5-1 and J usage is TRBJ2-2; 9 nucleotides line up with TRBD2. The CDR3 has 15 residues. Germline V gene data show CDR1 as SGHRS and CDR2 as YFSETQ. V lost 4 bases to trimming and J lost 0 bases; unmatched junction nucleotides: 1. CDR3 coding DNA: TGCGCCAGCAGCCGCGGGGGGGCGAACACCGGGGAGCTGTTTTTT. Protein product: CASSRGGANTGELFF.

The gene calls are TRBV6-2 or TRBV6-3 and TRBJ1-1; tentatively, D is TRBD1 (6 bases). Trimming cost V 3 bases and J 1 base, with 12 bases left between them. This CDR3 spans 15 amino acids. Germline V CDR1 and CDR2: MNHEY, SVGEGT. The CDR3 loop reads CASSYGGQRNTEAFF. The CDR3 DNA reads as TGTGCCAGCAGTTATGGGGGCCAGCGGAACACTGAAGCTTTCTTT.

V gene TRBV30 combines with J gene TRBJ2-3, with TRBD2 matching 11 bases. CDR1 and CDR2 from the germline V gene are GTSNPN and SVGIG (reference sequence). The junction had 7 bases not matched to a gene; V was cut back by 2 bases and J by 0 bases. The CDR3 runs to 17 residues. Here the CDR3 DNA reads TGTGCCTGGAGTAGTCTAGCGGGAGGCTCTAGCACAGATACGCAGTATTTT. Amino acids: CAWSSLAGGSSTDTQYF. The complete variable domain, with remaining parts taken from reference TRBV30 and TRBJ2-3, reads SQTIHQWPATLVQPVGSPLSLECTVEGTSNPNLYWYRQAAGRGLQLLFYSVGIGQISSEVPQNLSASRPQDRQFILSSKKLLLSDSGFYLCAWSSLAGGSSTDTQYFGPGTRLTVL.

This chain joins TRBV29-1 and TRBJ2-2, with D unresolved. The V end lost 0 bases, the J end lost 9 bases, and 8 bases lay between the germline ends. The CDR3 is made up of 12 amino acids. The germline CDR1 and CDR2 sequences are SQVTM and ANQGSEA. CDR3 DNA sequence: TGCAGCGTTGAAGACTTTTCCCGGGAGCTGTTTTTT. Translation gives CSVEDFSRELFF.

This rearrangement joins TRBV3-1 (or the pseudogene TRBV3-2) to TRBJ1-6; D remains ambiguous. V lost 0 bases to trimming and J lost 7 bases, with 10 bases between them. CDR3 length: 15 amino acids. CDR1 LGHDT and CDR2 YNNKEL come from the germline V gene (reference sequence). The CDR3 DNA is TGTGCCAGCAGCCAAGAAACCGAGATAAATTCACCCCTCCACTTT. Its translation is CASSQETEINSPLHF.

This clone was found a few times. This CDR3 is CASSGQNNYGYTF. For the CDR3, the DNA is TGTGCCAGCAGTGGTCAGAATAACTATGGCTACACCTTC. The chain is built from TRBV5-5 and TRBJ1-2; no clear D gene. CDR1 SGHKS and CDR2 YYEKEE come from the germline V gene (reference sequence). Trimming removed 5 bases at V and 1 base at J, with 9 bases between. The CDR3 sequence is 13 residues long.

The CDR3 spells CASSRQGDYNEQFF. In DNA form, the CDR3 reads TGTGCCAGCAGTCGACAGGGGGACTACAATGAGCAGTTCTTC. The V and J genes are TRBV6-5 and TRBJ2-1, with TRBD1 matching 9 bases. This CDR3 has 14 residues. The trim removed 5 bases at V and 3 bases at J, leaving 2 bases unmatched. Germline V CDR1 and CDR2: MNHEY, SVGAGI.

The chain couples TRBV7-2 to TRBJ2-5; possibly TRBD2 for D (6 bases). The germline V gene encodes CDR1 SGHTA and CDR2 FQGNSA. The V end was cut by 0 bases, the J end by 7 bases, with 24 bases between. The CDR3 covers 18 residues. DNA for the CDR3: TGTGCCAGCAGCTTAGCGGGCTCCGCTACGACTAGTGTTGCGACCCAGTACTTC. Protein sequence: CASSLAGSATTSVATQYF.

CDR3 in DNA: TGTGCCAGCTCACCACAGGGGTCCTCTGGTGGGGAGCTGTTTTTT. Its protein product is CASSPQGSSGGELFF. V and J are TRBV18 and TRBJ2-2, with TRBD1 as a possible D gene (5 bases). Per the germline V gene, CDR1 is KGHSH and CDR2 is LQKENI. V was trimmed by 1 base and J by 8 bases, leaving 14 bases between them. This CDR3 comprises 15 residues.

V usage is TRBV5-6 and J usage is TRBJ1-2, with TRBD1 matching 7 bases. V gave up 0 bases and J gave up 8 bases; unmatched junction bases: 7. The germline V gene has CDR1 SGHDT and CDR2 YYEEEE. CDR3 length equals 14 residues. The CDR3, as DNA: TGTGCCAGCAGCTTGGACAGGGGAATAGGGGGCTACACCTTC. Its protein product is CASSLDRGIGGYTF.

J is TRBJ1-2 and V is TRBV5-8, with no clear D. CDR1 and CDR2 from the germline V gene are SGHTS and YDEGEE. Trimming shortened V by 1 base and J by 0 bases, and 13 bases separated the two germline ends. The CDR3 extends over 16 amino acids. The CDR3 here is CASSLFSGSANYGYTF. CDR3 sequence (DNA): TGTGCCAGCAGCTTGTTCTCGGGATCAGCTAACTATGGCTACACCTTC.

The CDR3 DNA reads as TGTGCCACCAAGAAGGGAGCAGGCAGGGAGCAGTACTTC. It specifies CATKKGAGREQYF. The chain carries TRBV28 and TRBJ2-7; perhaps TRBD2 as D (5 bases). The V end lost 10 bases, the J end lost 7 bases, and 20 bases lay between the germline ends. The CDR3 has 13 amino acids. Germline loops: CDR1 MDHEN, CDR2 SYDVKM.